These T cell receptor beta chains were read from a single sample in a study of blood T cell repertoires in COVID-19. The data were produced by immunoSEQ multiplex PCR, yet TCRdb's version contains in-frame clones alone and is incomplete. The sample has fewer than 300,000 clones, about 87% seen once; the top ten hold over 5%. What was sequenced was peripheral blood. These receptors were taken from a woman in her fifties or sixties with COVID-19, enrolled during active disease. Each CDR3 is given without its conserved first and last residue. A D gene is named only where the DNA matches it firmly.

>11|-|TRBV2|TRBJ1-5
ASRDDFNQPQH
>13|-|TRBV10-3|TRBJ1-5
AISERSPGQQPQH
>13|TRBD1|TRBV11-3|TRBJ1-1
ASSSGTGGNTEAF
>13|TRBD2|TRBV9|TRBJ2-1
ASSVGLAGEDEQF
>11|-|TRBV27|TRBJ1-1
ASSAWTLSEAF
>16|TRBD2|TRBV4-1|TRBJ2-1
ASSQDLAGGPSYNEQF
>12|TRBD1|TRBV5-8|TRBJ1-1
ASTWGTGSTEAF
>11|-|TRBV6-2/TRBV6-3|TRBJ1-1
ASSYDRNTEAF
>13|-|TRBV30|TRBJ1-2
AWSVPRGFEYGYT
>13|-|TRBV18|TRBJ2-2
ASSPPVRNTGELF
>15|TRBD1|TRBV5-1|TRBJ2-3
ASSLEGGTGGPDTQY
>14|-|TRBV25-1|TRBJ1-6
ASSEYGYSQNSPLH
>11|-|TRBV20-1|TRBJ2-5
SAGGRDQETQY
>13|TRBD2|TRBV5-4|TRBJ2-7
ASSLGTSSSYEQY
>12|TRBD2|TRBV30|TRBJ2-2
AWSVALAGGELF
>11|-|TRBV27|TRBJ2-3
ASSPRGTDTQY